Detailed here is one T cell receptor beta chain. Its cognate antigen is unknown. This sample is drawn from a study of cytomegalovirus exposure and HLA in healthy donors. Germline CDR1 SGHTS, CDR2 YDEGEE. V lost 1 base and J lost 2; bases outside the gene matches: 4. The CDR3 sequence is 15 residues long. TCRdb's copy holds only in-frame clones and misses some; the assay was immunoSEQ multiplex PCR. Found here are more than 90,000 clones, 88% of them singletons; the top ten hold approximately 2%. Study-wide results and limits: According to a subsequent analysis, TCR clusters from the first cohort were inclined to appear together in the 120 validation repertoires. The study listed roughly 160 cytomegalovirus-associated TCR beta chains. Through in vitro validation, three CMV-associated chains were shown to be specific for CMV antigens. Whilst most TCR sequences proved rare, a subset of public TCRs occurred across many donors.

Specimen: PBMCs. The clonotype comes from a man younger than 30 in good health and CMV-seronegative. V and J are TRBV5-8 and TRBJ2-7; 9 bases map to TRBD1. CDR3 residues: CASSLPGTGTYEQYF. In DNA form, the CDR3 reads TGTGCCAGCAGCTTGCCGGGGACAGGGACCTACGAGCAGTACTTC.